A single sample is the source of the 23 T cell receptor beta chains below, sequenced in a study of beta chain features in type 1 diabetes. Study findings and constraints: When Type 1 diabetes patients were examined, their TCRB CDR3s proved moderately but significantly shorter in all four CD4+ subsets.

These receptors have no identified antigens. cDNA synthesis used the whole RNA isolate, giving expressed TCRB sequences. The assay was immunoSEQ multiplex PCR, and TCRdb's table has in-frame clones only and misses some. The sample includes fewer than 200,000 clones, 10% of them seen just once. The sample comprised central memory CD4+ T cells from blood. These receptors were collected from a man aged 30-40 years with type 1 diabetes.

This clone was counted only a few times. The chain recombines TRBV9 with TRBJ1-2; no clear D. CDR1 and CDR2 from the germline V gene are SGDLS and YYNGEE. There are 14 residues in the CDR3. V was cut by 4 bases and J by 2 bases, with 12 bases left in between. CDR3 region: CASSSKGANYGYTF. The CDR3 coding sequence is TGTGCCAGCAGCTCGAAAGGAGCGAACTATGGCTACACCTTC.

This clone was observed at least ten times. This chain uses TRBV28 with TRBJ2-1; TRBD2 aligns across 10 bases. The CDR3 totals 16 residues. Germline V gene lookup returns CDR1 MDHEN and CDR2 SYDVKM. V was clipped by 2 bases and J by 3 bases; unmatched bases: 4. The CDR3 spells CASSLLSSGGYNEQFF. The CDR3 region has the DNA TGTGCCAGCAGTTTACTTTCTAGCGGGGGCTACAATGAGCAGTTCTTC. Variable domain in full (rest from reference TRBV28 and TRBJ2-1): DVKVTQSSRYLVKRTGEKVFLECVQDMDHENMFWYRQDPGLGLRLIYFSYDVKMKEKGDIPEGYSVSREKKERFSLILESASTNQTSMYLCASSLLSSGGYNEQFFGPGTRLTVL.

This clone has just a few counts. The chain combines TRBV7-9 with TRBJ2-7; possible D gene TRBD2, 6 bases. Germline CDR1 SEHNR, CDR2 FQNEAQ (reference sequence). Trimming removed 6 bases from V and 5 bases from J, with 17 bases in between. CDR3 length: 14 amino acids. The CDR3 is CASSPMGGPHEQYF. The CDR3 DNA is TGTGCCAGCAGTCCGATGGGGGGTCCCCACGAGCAGTACTTC.

CDR3 DNA: TGTGCCATCAGTGGGGGGACAGACGAGCAGTACTTC. Protein: CAISGGTDEQYF. The J gene is TRBJ2-7, the V gene TRBV10-3; 7 bases are shared with TRBD1. Germline CDR1 and CDR2: ENHRY and SYGVKD. Trimming at V came to 4 bases and at J to 5 bases, leaving 2 bases not matched to a gene. This CDR3 spans 12 amino acids.

The sample holds a few counts of this clone. CDR3 DNA sequence: TGTGCCAGCGGCGTTCGGGGGAATCAGCCCCAGCATTTT. This sequence encodes CASGVRGNQPQHF. The genes are TRBV7-2 and TRBJ1-5; weak D call: TRBD1 (5 bases). This CDR3 is 13 amino acids long. CDR1 and CDR2 (germline): SGHTA, FQGNSA. The V and J ends lost 8 bases and 4 bases respectively, with 12 bases between them.

In its sample, this clone was seen a few times. The sample carries other DNA sequences with the same CDR3. The V call is TRBV30, the J call TRBJ1-5; D is perhaps TRBD1 (5 bases). Trimming cost V 2 bases and J 7 bases, with 12 bases left between them. CDR3 length equals 13 residues. CDR1 is GTSNPN, CDR2 SVGIG, per germline (reference sequence). CDR3 sequence reads: CAWSQQGDQPQHF. The CDR3 bases are TGTGCCTGGAGTCAGCAGGGTGACCAGCCCCAGCATTTT.

V gene TRBV7-3 combines with J gene TRBJ1-2; TRBD1 is a possible D gene (6 bases). Germline lookup yields CDR1 SGHTA and CDR2 FQGTGA. This CDR3 has 16 residues. The V gene lost 4 bases and the J gene lost 4 bases, with 19 bases spanning the gap. The CDR3 DNA reads TGTGCCAGCAGCTCTTCAGGGGCAGGCGGACTCTATGGCTACACCTTC. Translating it yields CASSSSGAGGLYGYTF. Full variable domain (missing parts from reference TRBV7-3 and TRBJ1-2): GAGVSQTPSNKVTEKGKYVELRCDPISGHTALYWYRQSLGQGPEFLIYFQGTGAADDSGLPNDRFFAVRPEGSVSTLKIQRTERGDSAVYLCASSSSGAGGLYGYTFGSGTRLTVV.

The J gene is TRBJ1-1, the V gene TRBV2; the D is unclear. Trimming left V 0 bases short and J 3 bases short, with 5 bases between. The CDR3 loop spans 13 amino acids. Looked up from germline, CDR1 is SNHLY and CDR2 is FYNNEI. Here the CDR3 DNA reads TGTGCCAGCAGTGAAGCCCGGGACACTGAAGCTTTCTTT. This translates into CASSEARDTEAFF.

The rearrangement links TRBV28 to TRBJ1-1, with TRBD1 matching over 7 bases. The V gene end was trimmed by 2 bases and the J gene end by 1 base; junction bases not matched to a gene: 4. Looked up from germline, CDR1 is MDHEN and CDR2 is SYDVKM. The CDR3 covers 15 residues. The CDR3 DNA is TGTGCCAGCAGTTTACGGTGGACAGGGAACACTGAAGCTTTCTTT. Encoded protein: CASSLRWTGNTEAFF. Filled out from reference TRBV28 and TRBJ1-1, the complete variable domain reads DVKVTQSSRYLVKRTGEKVFLECVQDMDHENMFWYRQDPGLGLRLIYFSYDVKMKEKGDIPEGYSVSREKKERFSLILESASTNQTSMYLCASSLRWTGNTEAFFGQGTRLTVV.

In its sample, this clone was seen a few times. The genes are TRBV4-3 and TRBJ2-1; 10 positions agree with TRBD1. CDR3 length: 14 amino acids. From germline, CDR1 is LGHNA and CDR2 YSLEER. The V and J ends lost 4 bases and 8 bases, in that order; junction bases with no gene match: 5. CDR3 sequence (DNA): TGCGCCAGCAGCCTGACGACAGGGGGCTATGAGCAGTTCTTC. Translated: CASSLTTGGYEQFF.

This clone turned up a few times. This chain joins TRBV5-1 and TRBJ2-3, with a weak D call TRBD2 (6 bases). The CDR3 is made up of 14 amino acids. Germline CDR1 SGHRS, CDR2 YFSETQ. V was cut by 1 base and J by 3 bases, with 9 bases left in between. CDR3 sequence: CASSLRAGTDTQYF. The CDR3, as DNA: TGCGCCAGCAGCTTGCGGGCGGGGACAGATACGCAGTATTTT.

V usage is TRBV14 and J usage is TRBJ2-3; D may be TRBD1 (5 bases). This CDR3 region has 14 residues. Per germline, CDR1 SGHDN and CDR2 FVKESK. V shed 4 bases and J shed 2 bases, with 10 bases lying between them. The CDR3 bases are TGTGCCAGCAGCCCAGGGCAGATCACAGATACGCAGTATTTT. This encodes CASSPGQITDTQYF. Full variable domain (remainder filled in from reference TRBV14 and TRBJ2-3): EAGVTQFPSHSVIEKGQTVTLRCDPISGHDNLYWYRRVMGKEIKFLLHFVKESKQDESGMPNNRFLAERTGGTYSTLKVQPAELEDSGVYFCASSPGQITDTQYFGPGTRLTVL.

The CDR3: CASSLGWTGGNEQFF. In nucleotides, the CDR3 is TGTGCCAGCAGCTTGGGTTGGACCGGGGGCAATGAGCAGTTCTTC. The chain joins TRBV7-2 to TRBJ2-1, with D tentatively TRBD2 (6 bases). Trimming stripped 3 bases from V and 6 bases from J, with 15 bases between. The CDR3 loop spans 15 amino acids. Per germline, CDR1 SGHTA and CDR2 FQGNSA.

This chain links TRBV7-9 with TRBJ1-2, with D hard to call. V was shortened by 1 base and J by 3 bases, with 9 bases between the two germline ends. The CDR3 has 14 amino acids. Per germline, CDR1 SEHNR and CDR2 FQNEAQ (reference sequence). The CDR3 nucleotides read TGTGCCAGCAGCTTAGAAACGGGTTACTATGGCTACACCTTC. Translation: CASSLETGYYGYTF.

The chain is built from TRBV6-1 and TRBJ2-3; D is undetermined. V lost 4 bases and J 0 bases, leaving 11 bases between the germline ends. This CDR3 comprises 15 residues. Looked up from germline, CDR1 is MNHNS and CDR2 is SASEGT. The CDR3 nucleotides read TGTGCCAGCAGTGGACGCTACAGTAGCACAGATACGCAGTATTTT. It is translated as CASSGRYSSTDTQYF.

This chain uses TRBV5-1 with TRBJ1-1, with D unclear. There are 14 residues in the CDR3. V lost 1 base, J lost 0 bases, and 7 bases lay in between. Per germline, CDR1 SGHRS and CDR2 YFSETQ. The CDR3 nucleotides read TGCGCCAGCAGCTTGACCGAGTTGAACACTGAAGCTTTCTTT. It specifies CASSLTELNTEAFF.

The chain has TRBV7-9 and TRBJ2-1; 13 bases are a match to TRBD2. V was pared by 5 bases and J by 6 bases, with 10 bases of the junction left unmatched. The CDR3 runs to 17 residues. Germline V lookup: CDR1 SEHNR, CDR2 FQNEAQ (reference sequence). This CDR3 is CASSHEGLAGRFNEQFF. For the CDR3, the DNA is TGTGCCAGCAGCCACGAGGGACTAGCGGGGAGATTCAATGAGCAGTTCTTC.

This clone is a singleton in its sample. V is TRBV18 and J is TRBJ2-6; a possible D gene is TRBD1 (6 bases). Germline lookup yields CDR1 KGHSH and CDR2 LQKENI. Trimming left V 4 bases short and J 4 bases short, with 11 bases between. This CDR3 is built from 15 residues. The CDR3 DNA reads as TGTGCCAGCTCACGAACAGGGTCCGGGGCCAACGTCCTGACTTTC. It specifies CASSRTGSGANVLTF.

V and J are TRBV28 and TRBJ2-7; 8 bases match TRBD1. The CDR3 sequence is 13 residues long. Germline V gene data show CDR1 as MDHEN and CDR2 as SYDVKM. V shed 6 bases, J shed 5 bases, and the junction held 6 bases outside the gene matches. The CDR3 here is CASRRQGYDEQYF. CDR3 bases: TGTGCCAGCAGACGACAGGGGTATGACGAGCAGTACTTC.

A few counts support this clone. V and J are TRBV19 and TRBJ1-2; D call uncertain. Germline CDR1 and CDR2: LNHDA and SQIVND (reference sequence). CDR3 length equals 14 residues. Between the trimmed V and J ends, which lost 2 bases and 5 bases, there was a span of 12 bases. In DNA form, the CDR3 reads TGTGCCAGTAGTATACCTCAAACGGGGTATGGCTACACCTTC. Its protein product is CASSIPQTGYGYTF.

The V gene is TRBV1, the J gene TRBJ1-2. TRBV1 counts as a pseudogene. The CDR3 is 16 residues long. This chain's CDR3 is CTSSPRQRDTNYGYTF. Here the CDR3 DNA reads TGCACCAGCAGCCCTCGTCAGAGGGATACTAACTATGGCTACACCTTC.

This chain uses TRBV7-9 with TRBJ2-7, with D tentatively TRBD1 (6 bases). The CDR3 length is 14 residues. The germline V gene has CDR1 SEHNR and CDR2 FQNEAQ (reference sequence). V lost 2 bases and J 6 bases, leaving 14 bases between the germline ends. This CDR3 is CASSLSQGTVEQYF. As DNA, the CDR3 is TGTGCCAGCAGCTTAAGCCAGGGGACCGTCGAGCAGTACTTC.

V and J are TRBV28 and TRBJ2-7; 8 positions agree with TRBD1. The CDR3 has 14 amino acids. Germline CDR1 is MDHEN and CDR2 is SYDVKM. Trimming removed 4 bases from V and 7 bases from J; junction bases left unmatched: 9. The CDR3 reads CASSSGGESGEQYF. Here the CDR3 DNA reads TGTGCCAGCAGTTCAGGGGGCGAGTCAGGGGAGCAGTACTTC.